This T cell receptor beta chain was sequenced during a study of OX40 agonist ivuxolimab in advanced cancers. Study-level background: The study treated patients with ivuxolimab, an agonistic anti-OX40 (CD134) antibody. Study-wide findings and caveats: Specificity for antigen went undetermined in the expanded peripheral T cells. Those patients achieving a partial response at 0.1-3.0 mg/kg showed among the lowest clonal expansion.

CDR1 and CDR2 (germline): ENHRY, SYGVKD. V gave up 6 bases and J gave up 0 bases; unmatched junction bases: 0. The length of the CDR3 is 15 residues. Of note for this clone: Its antigen is undetermined.

Generated by immunoSEQ multiplex PCR, the TCRdb table keeps only in-frame clones and is missing some. In the table there are 65,000 to 80,000 clones, around nine tenths of which are singletons. The chain carries TRBV10-3 and TRBJ2-1; 12 bases line up with TRBD2. The TCR was taken from an adult with an advanced solid tumor such as melanoma, head and neck, liver or kidney cancer. Sequenced material: CD4+ or CD8+ T cells sorted from blood, taken in a trial of the OX40 agonist ivuxolimab. CDR3 sequence: CAIRTSGSSYNEQFF. For the CDR3, the DNA is TGTGCCATCAGGACTAGCGGGAGCTCCTACAATGAGCAGTTCTTC.